This TCR beta chain appears in the sequencing data of a study of Graves' ophthalmopathy and Graves' hyperthyroidism. General study results and limits: With a specificity of 72.22% and a sensitivity of 70.59%, the model predicted ophthalmopathy progression. Appearing in blood as well were most expanded thyroid clonotypes above 0.001 frequency.

None of the included patients had other autoimmune diseases, uncontrolled infections, pregnancy or lactation, as these led to exclusion. Diagnosis used clinical symptoms, serum thyroxine, TRAb, thyroid ultrasound and orbital computed tomography. Using RNA transcripts, the TCR beta CDR3 regions were amplified. First-round RT-PCR with HTBI primers preceded a second-round multiplex PCR. TCRdb independently ran MiXCR on the multiplex PCR reads; one entry per CDR3 protein. The table has about 740,000 distinct CDR3 sequences, roughly 40% seen once. With respect to this clonotype: Its cognate antigen is unknown. The junction does not match germline at one end; this may be a read error.

This CDR3 has 15 residues. The germline CDR1 and CDR2 sequences are ENHRY and SYGVKD. This TCR was sampled from an adult man with Graves' ophthalmopathy. Material for sequencing was peripheral blood. The V call is TRBV10-3, the J call TRBJ1-1, with D possibly matching TRBD1 (6 bases). CDR3 region: CASSSPGTKSGEAFF. The CDR3 DNA follows: TGTGCCAGCAGTTCCCCCGGGACAAAGAGCGGTGAAGCTTTCTTT.